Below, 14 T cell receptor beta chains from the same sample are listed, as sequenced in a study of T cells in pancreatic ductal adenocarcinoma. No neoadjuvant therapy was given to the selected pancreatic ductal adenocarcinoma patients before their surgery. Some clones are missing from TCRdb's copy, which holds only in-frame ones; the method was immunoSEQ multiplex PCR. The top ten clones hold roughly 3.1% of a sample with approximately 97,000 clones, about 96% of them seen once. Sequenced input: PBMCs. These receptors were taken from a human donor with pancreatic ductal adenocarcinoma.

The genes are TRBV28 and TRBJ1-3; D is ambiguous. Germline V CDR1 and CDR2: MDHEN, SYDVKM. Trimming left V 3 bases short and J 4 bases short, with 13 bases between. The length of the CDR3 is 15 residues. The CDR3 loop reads CASSLSPGTGNTIYF. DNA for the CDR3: TGTGCCAGCAGTTTGTCACCAGGCACCGGAAACACCATATATTTT.

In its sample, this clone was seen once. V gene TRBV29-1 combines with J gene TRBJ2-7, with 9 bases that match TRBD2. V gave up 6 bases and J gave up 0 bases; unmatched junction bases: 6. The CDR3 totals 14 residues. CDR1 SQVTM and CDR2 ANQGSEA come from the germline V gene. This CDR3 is CSVETSGLSYEQYF. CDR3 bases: TGCAGCGTCGAGACTAGCGGTCTCTCCTACGAGCAGTACTTC.

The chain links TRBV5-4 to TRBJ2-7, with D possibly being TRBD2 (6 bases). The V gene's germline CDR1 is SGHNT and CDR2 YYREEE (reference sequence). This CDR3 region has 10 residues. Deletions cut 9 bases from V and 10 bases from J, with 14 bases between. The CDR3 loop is CATRVREQYF. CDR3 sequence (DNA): TGTGCCACCCGGGTGCGGGAACAGTACTTC.

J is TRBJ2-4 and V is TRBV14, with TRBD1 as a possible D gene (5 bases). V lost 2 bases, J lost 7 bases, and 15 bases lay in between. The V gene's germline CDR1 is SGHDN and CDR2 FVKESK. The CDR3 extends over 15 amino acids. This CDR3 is CASSQTGDSGNIQYF. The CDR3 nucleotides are TGTGCCAGCAGCCAAACTGGTGACAGTGGGAACATTCAGTACTTC. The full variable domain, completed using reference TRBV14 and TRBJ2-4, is EAGVTQFPSHSVIEKGQTVTLRCDPISGHDNLYWYRRVMGKEIKFLLHFVKESKQDESGMPNNRFLAERTGGTYSTLKVQPAELEDSGVYFCASSQTGDSGNIQYFGAGTRLSVL.

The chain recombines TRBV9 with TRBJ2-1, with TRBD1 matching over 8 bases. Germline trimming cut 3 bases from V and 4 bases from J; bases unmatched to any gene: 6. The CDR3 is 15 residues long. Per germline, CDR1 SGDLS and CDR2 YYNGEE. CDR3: CASSAQGARYNEQFF. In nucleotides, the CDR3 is TGTGCCAGCAGCGCGCAGGGGGCTCGTTACAATGAGCAGTTCTTC.

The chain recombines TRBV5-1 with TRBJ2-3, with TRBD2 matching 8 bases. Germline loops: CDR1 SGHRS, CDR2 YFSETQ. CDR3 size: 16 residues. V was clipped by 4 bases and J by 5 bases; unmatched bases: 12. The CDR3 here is CASSVTSASSLDTQYF. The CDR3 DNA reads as TGCGCCAGCAGCGTGACTAGCGCCTCCTCGTTAGATACGCAGTATTTT.

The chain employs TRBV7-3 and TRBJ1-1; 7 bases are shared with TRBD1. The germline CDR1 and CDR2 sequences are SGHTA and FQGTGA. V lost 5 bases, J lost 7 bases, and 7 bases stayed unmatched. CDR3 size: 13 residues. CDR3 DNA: TGTGCCAGCAGCACTGGACAGGAGCGTGAAGCTTTCTTT. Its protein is CASSTGQEREAFF.

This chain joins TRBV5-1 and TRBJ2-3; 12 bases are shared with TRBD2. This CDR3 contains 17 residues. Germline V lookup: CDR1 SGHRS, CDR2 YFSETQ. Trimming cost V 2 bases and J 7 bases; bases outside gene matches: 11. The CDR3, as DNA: TGCGCCAGCAGCTTAGGAGAGACTAGCGGGAGTGGGAATACGCAGTATTTT. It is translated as CASSLGETSGSGNTQYF.

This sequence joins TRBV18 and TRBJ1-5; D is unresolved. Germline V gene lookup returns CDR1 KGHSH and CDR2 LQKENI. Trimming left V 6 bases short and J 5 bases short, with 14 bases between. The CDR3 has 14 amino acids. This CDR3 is CASSSRDMDQPQHF. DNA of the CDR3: TGTGCCAGCTCGAGCCGGGATATGGATCAGCCCCAGCATTTT.

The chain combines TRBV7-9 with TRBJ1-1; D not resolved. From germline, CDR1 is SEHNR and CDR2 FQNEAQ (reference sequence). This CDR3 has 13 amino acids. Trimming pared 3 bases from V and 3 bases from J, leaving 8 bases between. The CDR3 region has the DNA TGTGCCAGCAGCTTCATCGGGGACACTGAAGCTTTCTTT. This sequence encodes CASSFIGDTEAFF.

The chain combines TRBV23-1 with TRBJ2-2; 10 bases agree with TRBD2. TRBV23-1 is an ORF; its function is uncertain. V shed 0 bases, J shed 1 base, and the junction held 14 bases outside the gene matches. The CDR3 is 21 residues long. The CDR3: CASSQSTGTAGTSVNTGELFF. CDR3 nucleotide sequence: TGCGCCAGCAGTCAATCGACGGGGACGGCCGGGACTAGCGTGAACACCGGGGAGCTGTTTTTT.

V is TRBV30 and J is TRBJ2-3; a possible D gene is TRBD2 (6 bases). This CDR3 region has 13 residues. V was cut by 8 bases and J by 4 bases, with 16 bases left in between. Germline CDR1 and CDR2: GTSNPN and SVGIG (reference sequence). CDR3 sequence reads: CAAGRGPSDTQYF. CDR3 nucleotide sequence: TGTGCCGCGGGGCGGGGTCCTTCAGATACGCAGTATTTT.

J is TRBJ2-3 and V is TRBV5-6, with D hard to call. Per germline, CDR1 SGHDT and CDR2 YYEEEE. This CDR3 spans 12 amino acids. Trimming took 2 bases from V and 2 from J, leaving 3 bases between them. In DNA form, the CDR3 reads TGTGCCAGCAGCTTCTACACAGATACGCAGTATTTT. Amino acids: CASSFYTDTQYF. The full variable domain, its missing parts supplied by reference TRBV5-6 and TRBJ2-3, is DAGVTQSPTHLIKTRGQQVTLRCSPKSGHDTVSWYQQALGQGPQFIFQYYEEEERQRGNFPDRFSGHQFPNYSSELNVNALLLGDSALYLCASSFYTDTQYFGPGTRLTVL.

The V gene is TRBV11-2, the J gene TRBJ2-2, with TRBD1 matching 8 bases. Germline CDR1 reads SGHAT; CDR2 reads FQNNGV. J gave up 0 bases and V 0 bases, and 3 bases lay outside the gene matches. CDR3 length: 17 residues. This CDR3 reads CASSLDGQGANTGELFF. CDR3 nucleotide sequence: TGTGCCAGCAGCTTAGACGGACAGGGCGCGAACACCGGGGAGCTGTTTTTT.